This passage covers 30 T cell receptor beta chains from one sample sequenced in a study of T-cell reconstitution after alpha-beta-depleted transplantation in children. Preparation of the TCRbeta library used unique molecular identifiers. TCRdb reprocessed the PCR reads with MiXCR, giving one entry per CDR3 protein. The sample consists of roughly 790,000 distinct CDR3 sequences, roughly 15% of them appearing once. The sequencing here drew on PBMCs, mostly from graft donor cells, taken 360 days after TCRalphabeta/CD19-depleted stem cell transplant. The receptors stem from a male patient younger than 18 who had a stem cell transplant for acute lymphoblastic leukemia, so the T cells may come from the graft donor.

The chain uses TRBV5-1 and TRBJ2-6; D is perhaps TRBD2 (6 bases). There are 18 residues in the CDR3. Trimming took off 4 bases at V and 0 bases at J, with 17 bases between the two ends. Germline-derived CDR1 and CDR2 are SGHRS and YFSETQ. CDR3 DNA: TGCGCCAGCAGCCTAACGGGGCTAGCGCTCTCTGGGGCCAACGTCCTGACTTTC. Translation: CASSLTGLALSGANVLTF.

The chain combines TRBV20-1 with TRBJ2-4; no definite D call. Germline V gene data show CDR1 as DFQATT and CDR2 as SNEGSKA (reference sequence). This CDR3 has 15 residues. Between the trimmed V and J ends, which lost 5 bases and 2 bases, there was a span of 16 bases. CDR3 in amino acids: CSAVTLFTTKNIQYF. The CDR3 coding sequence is TGCAGTGCTGTCACACTCTTCACTACCAAAAACATTCAGTACTTC.

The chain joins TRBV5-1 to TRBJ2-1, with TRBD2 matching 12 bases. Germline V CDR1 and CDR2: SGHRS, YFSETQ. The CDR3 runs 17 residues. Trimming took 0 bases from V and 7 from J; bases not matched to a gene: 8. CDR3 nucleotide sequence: TGCGCCAGCAGCTTGGACCTAGCGGGAGGGCCGGGGAATGAGCAGTTCTTC. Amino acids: CASSLDLAGGPGNEQFF.

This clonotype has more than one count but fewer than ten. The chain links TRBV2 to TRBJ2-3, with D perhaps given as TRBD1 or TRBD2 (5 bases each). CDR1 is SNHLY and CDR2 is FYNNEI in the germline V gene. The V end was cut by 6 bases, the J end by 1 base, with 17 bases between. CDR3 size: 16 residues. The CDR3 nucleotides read TGTGCCAGCAGGGGGGAGACCCTTTTGGGCACAGATACGCAGTATTTT. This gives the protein CASRGETLLGTDTQYF.

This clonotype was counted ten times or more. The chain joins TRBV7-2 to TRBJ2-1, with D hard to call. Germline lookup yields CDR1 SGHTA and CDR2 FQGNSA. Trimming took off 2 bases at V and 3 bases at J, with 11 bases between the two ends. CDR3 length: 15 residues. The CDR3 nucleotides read TGTGCCAGCAGCTTACGGCTAGGCTACTACAATGAGCAGTTCTTC. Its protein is CASSLRLGYYNEQFF.

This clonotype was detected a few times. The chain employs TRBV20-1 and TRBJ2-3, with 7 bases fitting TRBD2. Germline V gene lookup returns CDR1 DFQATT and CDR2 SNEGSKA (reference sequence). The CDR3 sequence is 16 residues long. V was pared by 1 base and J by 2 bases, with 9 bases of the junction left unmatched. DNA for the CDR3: TGCAGTGCTAGAGTCAAGAAGCGGGGCACCACAGATACGCAGTATTTT. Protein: CSARVKKRGTTDTQYF.

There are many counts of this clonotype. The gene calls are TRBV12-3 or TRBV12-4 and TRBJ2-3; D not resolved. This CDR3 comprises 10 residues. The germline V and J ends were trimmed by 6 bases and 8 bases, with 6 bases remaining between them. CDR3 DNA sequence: TGTGCCAGCAGCGGTGGTACGCAGTATTTT. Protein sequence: CASSGGTQYF.

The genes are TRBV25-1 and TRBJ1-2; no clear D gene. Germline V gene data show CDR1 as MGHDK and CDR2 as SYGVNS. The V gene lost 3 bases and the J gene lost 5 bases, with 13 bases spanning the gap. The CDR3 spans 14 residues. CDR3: CASSDPRTRYGYTF. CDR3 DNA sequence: TGTGCCAGCAGTGACCCAAGAACAAGATATGGCTACACCTTC.

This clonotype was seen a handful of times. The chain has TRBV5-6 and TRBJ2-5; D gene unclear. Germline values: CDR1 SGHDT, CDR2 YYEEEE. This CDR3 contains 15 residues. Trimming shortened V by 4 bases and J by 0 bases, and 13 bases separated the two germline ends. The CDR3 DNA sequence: TGTGCCAGCAGCGACATCGGGCACAACCAAGAGACCCAGTACTTC. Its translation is CASSDIGHNQETQYF.

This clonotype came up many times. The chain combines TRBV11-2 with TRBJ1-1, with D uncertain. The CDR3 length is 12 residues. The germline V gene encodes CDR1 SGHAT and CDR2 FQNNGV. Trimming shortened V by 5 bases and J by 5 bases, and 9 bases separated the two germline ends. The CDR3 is CASSQAQTEAFF. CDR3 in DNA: TGTGCCAGCAGCCAAGCACAGACTGAAGCTTTCTTT.

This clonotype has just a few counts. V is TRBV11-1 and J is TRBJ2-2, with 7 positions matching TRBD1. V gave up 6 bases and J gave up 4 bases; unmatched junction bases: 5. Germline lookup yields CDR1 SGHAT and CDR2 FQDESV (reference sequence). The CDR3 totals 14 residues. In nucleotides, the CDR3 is TGTGCCAGCAGATCCGGGACAGCCACCGGGGAGCTGTTTTTT. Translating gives CASRSGTATGELFF.

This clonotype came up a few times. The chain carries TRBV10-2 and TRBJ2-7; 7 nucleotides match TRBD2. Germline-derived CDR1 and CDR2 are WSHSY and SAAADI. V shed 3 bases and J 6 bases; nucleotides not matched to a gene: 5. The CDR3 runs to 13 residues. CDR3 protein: CASSDVPGGEQYF. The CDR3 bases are TGCGCCAGCAGTGACGTCCCGGGAGGCGAGCAGTACTTC.

DNA for the CDR3: TGTGCCAGCAGCCACAATGAAATCGAGCAGTACTTC. Its translation: CASSHNEIEQYF. The V call is TRBV5-6, the J call TRBJ2-7; D not certain. The CDR3 is 12 residues long. Germline CDR1 is SGHDT and CDR2 is YYEEEE. V was shortened by 4 bases and J by 6 bases, with 11 bases between the two germline ends.

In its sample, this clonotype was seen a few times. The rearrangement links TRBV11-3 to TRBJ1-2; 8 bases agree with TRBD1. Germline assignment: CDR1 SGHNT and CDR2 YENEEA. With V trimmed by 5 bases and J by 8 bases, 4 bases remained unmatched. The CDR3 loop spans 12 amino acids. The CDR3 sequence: CASSPDRGGYTF. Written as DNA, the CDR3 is TGTGCCAGCAGCCCAGACAGGGGCGGCTACACCTTC.

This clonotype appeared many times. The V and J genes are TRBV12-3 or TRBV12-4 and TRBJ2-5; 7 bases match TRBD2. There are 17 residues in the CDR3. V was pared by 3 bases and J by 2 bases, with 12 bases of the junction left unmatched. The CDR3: CASSLGRGVRGQETQYF. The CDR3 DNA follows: TGTGCCAGCAGTTTGGGTCGGGGGGTACGGGGGCAAGAGACCCAGTACTTC.

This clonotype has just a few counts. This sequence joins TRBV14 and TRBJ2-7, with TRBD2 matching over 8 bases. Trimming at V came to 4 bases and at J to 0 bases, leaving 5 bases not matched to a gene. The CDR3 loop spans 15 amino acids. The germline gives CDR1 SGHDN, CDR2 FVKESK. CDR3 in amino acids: CASSRSGASSYEQYF. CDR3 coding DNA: TGTGCCAGCAGCCGTAGCGGGGCCTCCTCCTACGAGCAGTACTTC.

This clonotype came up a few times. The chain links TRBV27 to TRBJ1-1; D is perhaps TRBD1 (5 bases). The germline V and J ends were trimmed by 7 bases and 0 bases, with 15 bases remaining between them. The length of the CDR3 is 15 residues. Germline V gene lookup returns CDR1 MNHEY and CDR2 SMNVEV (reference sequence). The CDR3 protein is CASIQAGLVNTEAFF. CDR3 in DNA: TGTGCCAGCATCCAAGCGGGGCTGGTGAACACTGAAGCTTTCTTT.

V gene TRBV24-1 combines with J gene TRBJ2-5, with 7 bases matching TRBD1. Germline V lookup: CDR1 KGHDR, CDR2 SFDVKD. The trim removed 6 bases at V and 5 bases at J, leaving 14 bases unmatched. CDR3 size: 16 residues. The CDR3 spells CATSLICKGAGETQYF. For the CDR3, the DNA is TGTGCCACCAGTCTGATTTGTAAGGGGGCAGGGGAGACCCAGTACTTC.

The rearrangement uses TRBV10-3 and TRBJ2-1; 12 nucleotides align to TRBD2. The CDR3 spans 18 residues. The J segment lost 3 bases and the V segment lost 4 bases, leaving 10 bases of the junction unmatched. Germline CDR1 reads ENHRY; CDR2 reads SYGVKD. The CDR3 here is CAISVGGLAGNGYNEQFF. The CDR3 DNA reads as TGTGCCATCAGTGTTGGTGGACTAGCGGGAAATGGCTACAATGAGCAGTTCTTC.

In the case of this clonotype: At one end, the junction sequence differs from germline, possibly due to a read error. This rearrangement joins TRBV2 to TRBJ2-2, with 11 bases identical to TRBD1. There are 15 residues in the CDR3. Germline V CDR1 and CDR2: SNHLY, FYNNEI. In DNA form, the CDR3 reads TGTGCCAGCAGTGGGGACAGGGGGATCACCGGGGAGCTGTATTTT. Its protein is CASSGDRGITGELYF.

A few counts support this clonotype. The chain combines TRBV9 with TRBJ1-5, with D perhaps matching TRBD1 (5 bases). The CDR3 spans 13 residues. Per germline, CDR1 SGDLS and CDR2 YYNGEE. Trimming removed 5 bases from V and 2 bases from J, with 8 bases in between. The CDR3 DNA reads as TGTGCCAGCAGTTGGGGGGGCAATCAGCCCCAGCATTTT. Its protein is CASSWGGNQPQHF. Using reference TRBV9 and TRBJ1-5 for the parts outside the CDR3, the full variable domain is DSGVTQTPKHLITATGQRVTLRCSPRSGDLSVYWYQQSLDQGLQFLIQYYNGEERAKGNILERFSAQQFPDLHSELNLSSLELGDSALYFCASSWGGNQPQHFGDGTRLSIL.

The CDR3 sequence is CASSPKEIQTGELFF. The CDR3 nucleotides read TGTGCCAGCTCACCGAAGGAAATCCAGACCGGGGAGCTGTTTTTT. The rearrangement joins TRBV18 to TRBJ2-2, with D hard to call. The V and J ends lost 3 bases and 5 bases respectively, with 13 bases between them. The CDR3 loop spans 15 amino acids. The germline CDR1 and CDR2 sequences are KGHSH and LQKENI.

In DNA, the CDR3 is TGCAGTGCTAGAGATGTGACGACCTTGACGGGTACGCAGTATTTT. Translation gives CSARDVTTLTGTQYF. The V and J genes are TRBV20-1 and TRBJ2-3; D is ambiguous. V shed 0 bases and J shed 8 bases, with 18 bases lying between them. Germline V lookup: CDR1 DFQATT, CDR2 SNEGSKA (reference sequence). This CDR3 spans 15 amino acids.

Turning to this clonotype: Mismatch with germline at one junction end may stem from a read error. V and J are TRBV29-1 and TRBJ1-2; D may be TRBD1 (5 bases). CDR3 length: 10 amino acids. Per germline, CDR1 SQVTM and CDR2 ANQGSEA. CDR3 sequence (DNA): TGCAGCGTGGGGGACCCTTTTCTCCTCTTC. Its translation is CSVGDPFLLF.

As DNA, the CDR3 is TGTGCCAGCCTTATCTCCCCCGCAGGGAGGTATCGGGCTTTCTTT. This translates into CASLISPAGRYRAFF. The chain recombines TRBV5-5 with TRBJ1-1, with TRBD1 as a possible D gene (5 bases). The ends were cut back, 7 bases at V and 11 bases at J, with 27 bases in the middle. Germline-derived CDR1 and CDR2 are SGHKS and YYEKEE (reference sequence). The CDR3 totals 15 residues.

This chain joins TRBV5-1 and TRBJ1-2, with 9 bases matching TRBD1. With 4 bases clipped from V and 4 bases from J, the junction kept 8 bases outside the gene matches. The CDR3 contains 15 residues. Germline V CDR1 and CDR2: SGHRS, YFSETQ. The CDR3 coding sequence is TGCGCCAGCAGCCCCGGGACAGGGACAGGCTATGGCTACACCTTC. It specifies CASSPGTGTGYGYTF.

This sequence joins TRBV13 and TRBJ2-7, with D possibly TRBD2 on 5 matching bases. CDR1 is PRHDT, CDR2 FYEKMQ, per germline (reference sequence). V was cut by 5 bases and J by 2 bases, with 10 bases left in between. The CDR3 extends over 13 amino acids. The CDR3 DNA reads TGTGCCAGCAGCCTTCCGGAGGCCTACGAGCAGTACTTC. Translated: CASSLPEAYEQYF. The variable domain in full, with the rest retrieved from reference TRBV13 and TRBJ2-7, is AAGVIQSPRHLIKEKRETATLKCYPIPRHDTVYWYQQGPGQDPQFLISFYEKMQSDKGSIPDRFSAQQFSDYHSELNMSSLELGDSALYFCASSLPEAYEQYFGPGTRLTVT.

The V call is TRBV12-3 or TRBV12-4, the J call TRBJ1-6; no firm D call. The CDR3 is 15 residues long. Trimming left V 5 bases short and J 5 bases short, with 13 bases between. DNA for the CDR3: TGTGCCAGCAGTCTCGGACCACTCCATAATTCACCCCTCCACTTT. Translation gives CASSLGPLHNSPLHF.

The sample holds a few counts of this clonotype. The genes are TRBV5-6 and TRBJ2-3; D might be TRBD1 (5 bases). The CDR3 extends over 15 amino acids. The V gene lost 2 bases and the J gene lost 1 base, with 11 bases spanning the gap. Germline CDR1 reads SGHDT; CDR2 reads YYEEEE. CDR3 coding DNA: TGTGCCAGCAGCTTTATACAGGTCGGCACAGATACGCAGTATTTT. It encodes CASSFIQVGTDTQYF.

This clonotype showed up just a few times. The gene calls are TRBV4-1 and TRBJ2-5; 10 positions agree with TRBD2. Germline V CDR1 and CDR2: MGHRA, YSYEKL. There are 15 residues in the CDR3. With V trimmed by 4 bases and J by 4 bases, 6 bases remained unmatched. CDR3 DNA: TGCGCCAGCAGCCCACTTGGACTAGCGGCAGAGACCCAGTACTTC. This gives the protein CASSPLGLAAETQYF.